Below are 30 T cell receptor beta chains sequenced from a single sample in a study of shared clonotypes between healthy human individuals. The table came from immunoSEQ multiplex PCR; TCRdb's copy has only in-frame clones and leaves some out. The table lists about 2.4 million clones, about 92% of them singletons. The sequenced material came from naive CD4+ T cells sorted from blood. Subset meaning: CD45RA+ positively selected. These TCRs come from a man between 18 and 35 years old in good health.

Only one count was recorded for this clone. The chain couples TRBV9 to TRBJ2-7; D possibly corresponds to TRBD1 (6 bases). CDR3 length equals 18 residues. V was cut by 0 bases and J by 1 base, with 20 bases left in between. Germline CDR1 reads SGDLS; CDR2 reads YYNGEE. The CDR3: CASSVVWTAFMKSYEQYF. CDR3 coding DNA: TGTGCCAGCAGCGTAGTTTGGACAGCCTTCATGAAATCCTACGAGCAGTACTTC.

The V gene is TRBV10-2, the J gene TRBJ2-3; D remains unclear. V was pared by 3 bases and J by 2 bases, with 15 bases between. The CDR3 totals 16 residues. Germline assignment: CDR1 WSHSY and CDR2 SAAADI. The CDR3 reads CASSERRGLFTDTQYF. CDR3 coding DNA: TGCGCCAGCAGTGAACGCAGAGGCCTATTCACAGATACGCAGTATTTT.

V is TRBV7-9 and J is TRBJ1-4; D perhaps matches TRBD1 (5 bases). Trimming took 6 bases from V and 5 from J, leaving 19 bases between them. CDR3 length: 16 residues. Per germline, CDR1 SEHNR and CDR2 FQNEAQ (reference sequence). The CDR3 bases are TGTGCCAGCAGTGACCCGAGGCGACAGAAAAATGAAAAACTGTTTTTT. It codes for CASSDPRRQKNEKLFF.

Remarks on this clone: The sample has other DNA sequences that encode this CDR3 too. This chain connects TRBV5-6 to TRBJ2-5; D uncertain. The V and J ends lost 2 bases and 7 bases respectively, with 6 bases between them. The CDR3 runs 11 residues. Per the germline V gene, CDR1 is SGHDT and CDR2 is YYEEEE. The CDR3: CASSLAGTQYF. The CDR3 bases are TGTGCCAGCAGCTTAGCAGGGACCCAGTACTTC.

The chain carries TRBV27 and TRBJ1-2; 9 bases fit TRBD1. V was pared by 6 bases and J by 6 bases, with 5 bases of the junction left unmatched. This CDR3 has 13 residues. Per the germline V gene, CDR1 is MNHEY and CDR2 is SMNVEV (reference sequence). CDR3 region: CASRSRDRDGYTF. CDR3 DNA: TGTGCCAGCAGAAGCCGGGACAGGGATGGCTACACCTTC.

The V call is TRBV21-1, the J call TRBJ1-6; the DNA was not used to check the table's D call, TRBD1. TRBV21-1 is noted as a pseudogene. CDR3 length: 20 residues. The CDR3: CAATKEHQQGELSYNSPLHF. In nucleotides, the CDR3 is TGTGCCGCTACCAAAGAACACCAACAGGGTGAGTTATCCTATAATTCACCCCTCCACTTT.

V is TRBV7-9 and J is TRBJ2-1; 10 bases align to TRBD1. The V segment lost 5 bases and the J segment 7 bases; nucleotides outside the gene matches: 11. This CDR3 is built from 16 residues. Per germline, CDR1 SEHNR and CDR2 FQNEAQ (reference sequence). The CDR3 coding sequence is TGTGCCAGCAGCGCCCAGACAGGGGGCGGTAGTAATGAGCAGTTCTTC. It yields the protein CASSAQTGGGSNEQFF.

The chain has TRBV7-9 and TRBJ1-1; D gene uncertain. With 7 bases removed from V and 2 bases from J, the gap between germline ends came to 17 bases. Germline V lookup: CDR1 SEHNR, CDR2 FQNEAQ (reference sequence). The CDR3 sequence is 15 residues long. Here the CDR3 reads CASITRRELNTEAFF. The CDR3 nucleotides are TGTGCCAGCATTACTAGGAGGGAACTTAACACTGAAGCTTTCTTT.

The chain uses TRBV7-8 and TRBJ2-1; perhaps TRBD2 as D (6 bases). Trimming removed 2 bases at V and 6 bases at J, with 17 bases between. The CDR3 contains 16 residues. From germline, CDR1 is SGHVS and CDR2 FQNEAQ. CDR3: CASSLRSGGMVNEQFF. The CDR3 nucleotides read TGTGCCAGCAGCTTACGTTCTGGCGGGATGGTCAATGAGCAGTTCTTC.

V gene TRBV2 combines with J gene TRBJ2-7; TRBD2 might be the D (6 bases). The CDR3 is made up of 14 amino acids. Trimming took off 4 bases at V and 2 bases at J, with 12 bases between the two ends. CDR1 and CDR2 from the germline V gene are SNHLY and FYNNEI. CDR3 protein: CASSAGGAAYEQYF. The CDR3, as DNA: TGTGCCAGCAGTGCCGGCGGGGCAGCCTACGAGCAGTACTTC.

This sequence joins TRBV19 and TRBJ2-6; D possibly corresponds to TRBD1 (6 bases). The CDR3 has 17 residues. V lost 5 bases to trimming and J lost 0 bases, with 14 bases between them. Germline CDR1 and CDR2: LNHDA and SQIVND (reference sequence). Here the CDR3 reads CASSLRTGYSGANVLTF. The CDR3 nucleotides are TGTGCCAGTAGTCTCCGAACAGGGTACTCTGGGGCCAACGTCCTGACTTTC.

Concerning this clone: Other DNA sequences in this specimen translate into the identical CDR3. The chain employs TRBV10-2 and TRBJ2-2; D not certain. V was trimmed by 4 bases and J by 4 bases, leaving 10 bases between them. Germline V CDR1 and CDR2: WSHSY, SAAADI. The CDR3 has 14 residues. The CDR3 coding sequence is TGCGCCAGCAGTGTAACGGGTGGCACCGGGGAGCTGTTTTTT. Its translation: CASSVTGGTGELFF.

This clone was counted a single time. This chain uses TRBV5-4 with TRBJ2-2; the D is unclear. From germline, CDR1 is SGHNT and CDR2 YYREEE (reference sequence). The CDR3 is made up of 15 amino acids. The germline V and J ends were trimmed by 4 bases and 0 bases, with 10 bases remaining between them. The DNA for the CDR3 is TGTGCCAGCAGCCCTATGACTCCGAACACCGGGGAGCTGTTTTTT. This codes for CASSPMTPNTGELFF. Based on the CDR3 plus reference TRBV5-4 and TRBJ2-2, the full variable domain is ETGVTQSPTHLIKTRGQQVTLRCSSQSGHNTVSWYQQALGQGPQFIFQYYREEENGRGNFPPRFSGLQFPNYSSELNVNALELDDSALYLCASSPMTPNTGELFFGEGSRLTVL.

The V gene is TRBV6-5, the J gene TRBJ2-5, with D perhaps TRBD2 (7 bases). This CDR3 is built from 15 residues. Trimming pared 2 bases from V and 5 bases from J, leaving 15 bases between. Germline CDR1 MNHEY, CDR2 SVGAGI. The CDR3 reads CASSYGIGGRETQYF. The CDR3 DNA follows: TGTGCCAGCAGTTACGGGATCGGGGGGCGGGAGACCCAGTACTTC.

This chain connects TRBV10-2 to TRBJ1-6; D may be TRBD1 (6 bases). This CDR3 has 15 amino acids. The germline CDR1 and CDR2 sequences are WSHSY and SAAADI. Trimming left V 6 bases short and J 7 bases short, with 16 bases between. The CDR3 here is CASSVTTGTNSPLHF. DNA for the CDR3: TGCGCCAGCAGCGTAACTACAGGGACCAATTCACCCCTCCACTTT.

This chain connects TRBV7-2 to TRBJ1-6; possibly TRBD1 for D (5 bases). Germline CDR1 and CDR2: SGHTA and FQGNSA. The CDR3 sequence is 15 residues long. Deletions cut 2 bases from V and 7 bases from J, with 12 bases between. The CDR3 reads CASSLTGRANSPLHF. The CDR3 region has the DNA TGTGCCAGCAGCTTAACCGGCAGGGCCAATTCACCCCTCCACTTT.

The chain has TRBV10-3 and TRBJ1-2; tentatively, D is TRBD1 (5 bases). Trimming pared 2 bases from V and 7 bases from J, leaving 14 bases between. The V gene's germline CDR1 is ENHRY and CDR2 SYGVKD. The CDR3 loop spans 14 amino acids. This chain's CDR3 is CAISERATDTGYTF. CDR3 sequence (DNA): TGTGCCATCAGTGAGCGGGCCACGGACACTGGCTACACCTTC.

V is TRBV18 and J is TRBJ1-1, with a weak D call TRBD1 (5 bases). The CDR3 extends over 16 amino acids. The ends were cut back, 3 bases at V and 2 bases at J, with 16 bases in the middle. The germline V gene encodes CDR1 KGHSH and CDR2 LQKENI. The CDR3 region has the DNA TGTGCCAGCTCACCCCCATCGGGGGGTTTTAACACTGAAGCTTTCTTT. Translated, it gives CASSPPSGGFNTEAFF.

V usage is TRBV6-4 and J usage is TRBJ1-1; unclear D gene. The CDR3 has 13 residues. The germline CDR1 and CDR2 sequences are MRHNA and SNTAGT. The V and J ends lost 2 bases and 6 bases respectively, with 10 bases between them. The CDR3 loop reads CASSDRGSAEAFF. The CDR3 nucleotides read TGTGCCAGCAGTGACCGAGGGTCGGCTGAAGCTTTCTTT.

This chain uses TRBV6-1 with TRBJ1-6; unclear D gene. The CDR3 has 14 amino acids. The V end lost 8 bases, the J end lost 4 bases, and 12 bases lay between the germline ends. Germline-derived CDR1 and CDR2 are MNHNS and SASEGT. The CDR3 reads CASPGPLYNSPLHF. CDR3 in DNA: TGTGCCAGCCCCGGACCCCTGTATAATTCACCCCTCCACTTT.

This chain links TRBV29-1 with TRBJ2-5; D is perhaps TRBD1 or TRBD2 (5 bases each). The CDR3 has 12 residues. With 6 bases removed from V and 4 bases from J, the gap between germline ends came to 12 bases. Germline V CDR1 and CDR2: SQVTM, ANQGSEA. The CDR3 DNA sequence: TGCAGCGTCGCAATTGGGGGAGAGACCCAGTACTTC. Translation: CSVAIGGETQYF.

The rearrangement uses TRBV12-5 and TRBJ2-1; 10 bases match TRBD1. The V segment lost 1 base and the J segment 7 bases; nucleotides outside the gene matches: 7. The V gene's germline CDR1 is LGHNT and CDR2 FRNRAP. CDR3 size: 16 residues. The CDR3 here is CASGLAPGQGWNEQFF. The CDR3 bases are TGTGCTAGTGGTTTGGCGCCGGGACAGGGGTGGAATGAGCAGTTCTTC.

The chain employs TRBV5-6 and TRBJ1-2; D gene uncertain. The germline V gene encodes CDR1 SGHDT and CDR2 YYEEEE. This CDR3 has 14 amino acids. The V gene lost 1 base and the J gene lost 8 bases, with 15 bases spanning the gap. The CDR3: CASSLIAGSQGYTF. The CDR3 region has the DNA TGTGCCAGCAGCTTGATCGCTGGTTCCCAAGGCTACACCTTC.

This chain joins TRBV6-4 and TRBJ1-4; 9 bases align to TRBD1. CDR1 and CDR2 from the germline V gene are MRHNA and SNTAGT. J was trimmed by 5 bases and V by 6 bases; bases with no gene match: 7. The CDR3 is 15 residues long. The CDR3 loop is CASSPDRGPNEKLFF. CDR3 sequence (DNA): TGTGCCAGCAGCCCGGACAGGGGACCCAATGAAAAACTGTTTTTT.

V and J are TRBV4-1 and TRBJ1-1, with D perhaps TRBD1 (6 bases). The CDR3 loop spans 15 amino acids. Trimming shortened V by 4 bases and J by 4 bases, and 16 bases separated the two germline ends. Per the germline V gene, CDR1 is MGHRA and CDR2 is YSYEKL. The CDR3 loop is CASSPLGGPGTEAFF. CDR3 nucleotide sequence: TGCGCCAGCAGCCCGCTGGGGGGCCCGGGCACTGAAGCTTTCTTT.

This chain uses TRBV6-6 with TRBJ2-7, with TRBD1 matching over 7 bases. Germline V gives CDR1 MNHNY, CDR2 SVGAGI (reference sequence). J lost 2 bases, V lost 6 bases, and 4 bases had no gene match. This CDR3 is 13 amino acids long. Written as DNA, the CDR3 is TGTGCCAGCAGCCGGACAGGACCCTACGAGCAGTACTTC. It translates to CASSRTGPYEQYF.

In DNA form, the CDR3 reads TGCGCCAGCAGCCAAGGGGGCTGGTCTAATGAAAAACTGTTTTTT. It specifies CASSQGGWSNEKLFF. The chain links TRBV4-1 to TRBJ1-4; D may be TRBD1 (5 bases). Germline-derived CDR1 and CDR2 are MGHRA and YSYEKL. This CDR3 comprises 15 residues. V was shortened by 1 base and J by 3 bases, with 9 bases between the two germline ends.

This chain links TRBV6-6 with TRBJ2-1, with D maybe TRBD2 (6 bases). The ends were cut back, 5 bases at V and 5 bases at J, with 16 bases in the middle. CDR1 is MNHNY and CDR2 is SVGAGI in the germline V gene (reference sequence). This CDR3 has 15 amino acids. The CDR3 bases are TGTGCCAGCAGTCGCCCAGGAGGGGCCAACAATGAGCAGTTCTTC. Protein sequence: CASSRPGGANNEQFF.

The CDR3 is CASSDTGATSGTEAFF. DNA of the CDR3: TGTGCCAGCAGTGACACAGGGGCGACTAGCGGCACTGAAGCTTTCTTT. The V gene is TRBV6-1, the J gene TRBJ1-1; 7 nucleotides line up with TRBD1. V lost 3 bases to trimming and J lost 4 bases; unmatched junction nucleotides: 11. This CDR3 has 16 residues. CDR1 MNHNS and CDR2 SASEGT come from the germline V gene.

The gene calls are TRBV28 and TRBJ1-1; a possible D gene is TRBD1 (5 bases). The CDR3 spans 15 residues. Germline V CDR1 and CDR2: MDHEN, SYDVKM. The V and J ends lost 5 bases and 5 bases respectively, with 18 bases between them. CDR3 nucleotide sequence: TGTGCCAGCAGTCCCCCCGTGACCCGGGGGACTGAAGCTTTCTTT. Its protein product is CASSPPVTRGTEAFF.